This T cell receptor (beta chain) came from a study of regulatory T cells in long-lasting Graves disease. Study-wide results and caveats: Persistent Graves' patients had lower TCR diversity than newly diagnosed ones.

Arm-PCR of CDR3 regions and iRepertoire HTBI primers were used to build TCR beta libraries. TCRdb recomputed calls from the multiplex PCR reads with MiXCR, one row per CDR3 protein. The table shows 700,000 or so distinct CDR3 sequences, with about 32% occurring only once. As for time point: persistent/refractory GD, antithyroid drugs over 5 years with positive TRAb. From PBMCs, RNA was extracted and then used to make the TCR library. Graves' disease was diagnosed by American Thyroid Association guidelines. Staff drew roughly 9 milliliters of peripheral blood into EDTA tubes. To note about this clonotype: Its antigen is as yet unknown.

The source was peripheral blood mononuclear cells (PBMCs), collected when the disease was refractory, from a patient treated with antithyroid drugs. This TCR was sampled from a female donor with Graves disease.

The CDR3 reads CASSTLPGDPYGYTF. CDR3 nucleotides: TGTGCCAGCAGTACCCTCCCGGGGGATCCATATGGCTACACCTTC. This chain joins TRBV5-4 and TRBJ1-2; D may be TRBD1 (5 bases). In germline, CDR1 is SGHNT, CDR2 YYREEE (reference sequence). V lost 5 bases to trimming and J lost 5 bases, with 19 bases between them. The CDR3 sequence is 15 residues long.